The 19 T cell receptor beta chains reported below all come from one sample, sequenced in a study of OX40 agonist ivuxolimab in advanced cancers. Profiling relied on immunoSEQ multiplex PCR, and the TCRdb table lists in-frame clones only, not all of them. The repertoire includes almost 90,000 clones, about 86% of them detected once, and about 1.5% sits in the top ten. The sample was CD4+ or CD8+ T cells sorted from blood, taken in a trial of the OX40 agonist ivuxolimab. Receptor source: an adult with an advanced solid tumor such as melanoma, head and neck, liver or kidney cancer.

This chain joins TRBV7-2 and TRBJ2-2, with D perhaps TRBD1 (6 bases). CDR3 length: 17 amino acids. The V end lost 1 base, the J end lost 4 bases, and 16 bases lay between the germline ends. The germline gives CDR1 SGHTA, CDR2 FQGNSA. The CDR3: CASSLEAGAFSTGELFF. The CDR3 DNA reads TGTGCCAGCAGCTTAGAGGCAGGGGCATTTTCCACCGGGGAGCTGTTTTTT. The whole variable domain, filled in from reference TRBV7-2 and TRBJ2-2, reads GAGVSQSPSNKVTEKGKDVELRCDPISGHTALYWYRQSLGQGLEFLIYFQGNSAPDKSGLPSDRFSAERTGGSVSTLTIQRTQQEDSAVYLCASSLEAGAFSTGELFFGEGSRLTVL.

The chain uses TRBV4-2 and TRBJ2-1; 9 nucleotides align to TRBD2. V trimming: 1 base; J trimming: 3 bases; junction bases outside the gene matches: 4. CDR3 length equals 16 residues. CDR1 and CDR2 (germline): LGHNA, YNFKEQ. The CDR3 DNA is TGTGCCAGCAGCCAAGGACTAGCGGAAGGCTACAATGAGCAGTTCTTC. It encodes CASSQGLAEGYNEQFF.

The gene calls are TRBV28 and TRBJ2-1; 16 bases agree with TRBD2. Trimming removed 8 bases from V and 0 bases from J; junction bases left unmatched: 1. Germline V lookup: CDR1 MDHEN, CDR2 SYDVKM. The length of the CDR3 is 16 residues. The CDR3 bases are TGTGCCAGCGGGACTAGCGGGAGGGCCTCCTACAATGAGCAGTTCTTC. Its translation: CASGTSGRASYNEQFF.

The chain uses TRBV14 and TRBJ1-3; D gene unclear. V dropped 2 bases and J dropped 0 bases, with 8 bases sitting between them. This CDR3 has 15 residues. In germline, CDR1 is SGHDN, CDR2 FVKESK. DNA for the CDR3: TGTGCCAGCAGCCAAAACCAACTCTCTGGAAACACCATATATTTT. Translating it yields CASSQNQLSGNTIYF.

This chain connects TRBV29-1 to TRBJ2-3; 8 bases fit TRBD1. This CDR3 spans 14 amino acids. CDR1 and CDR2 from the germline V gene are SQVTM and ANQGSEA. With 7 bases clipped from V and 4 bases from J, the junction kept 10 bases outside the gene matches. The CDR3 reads CSARDRPAPDTQYF. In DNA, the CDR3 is TGCAGCGCACGGGACAGGCCTGCCCCAGATACGCAGTATTTT.

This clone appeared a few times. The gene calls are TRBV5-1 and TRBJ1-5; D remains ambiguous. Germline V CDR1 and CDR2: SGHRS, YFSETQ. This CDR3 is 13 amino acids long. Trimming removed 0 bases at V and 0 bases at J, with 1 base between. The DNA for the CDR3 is TGCGCCAGCAGCTTGGATAGCAATCAGCCCCAGCATTTT. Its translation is CASSLDSNQPQHF.

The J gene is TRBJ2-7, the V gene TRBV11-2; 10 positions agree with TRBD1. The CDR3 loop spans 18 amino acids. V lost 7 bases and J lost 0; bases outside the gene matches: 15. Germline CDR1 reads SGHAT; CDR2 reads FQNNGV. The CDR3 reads CASNGRDRGRGLSYEQYF. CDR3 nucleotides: TGTGCCAGCAACGGCCGGGACAGGGGTCGAGGGCTCTCCTACGAGCAGTACTTC.

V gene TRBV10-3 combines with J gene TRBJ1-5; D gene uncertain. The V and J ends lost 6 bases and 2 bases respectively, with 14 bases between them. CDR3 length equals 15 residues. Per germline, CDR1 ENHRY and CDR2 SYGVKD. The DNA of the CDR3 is TGTGCCATCAGCAGTGAGGCCTCGGGCAATCAGCCCCAGCATTTT. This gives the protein CAISSEASGNQPQHF.

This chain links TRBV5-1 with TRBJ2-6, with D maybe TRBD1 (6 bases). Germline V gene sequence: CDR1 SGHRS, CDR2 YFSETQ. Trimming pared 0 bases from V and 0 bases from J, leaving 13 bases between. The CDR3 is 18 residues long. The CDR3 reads CASSLAPRGPSGANVLTF. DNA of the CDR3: TGCGCCAGCAGCTTGGCCCCCAGGGGACCCTCTGGGGCCAACGTCCTGACTTTC.

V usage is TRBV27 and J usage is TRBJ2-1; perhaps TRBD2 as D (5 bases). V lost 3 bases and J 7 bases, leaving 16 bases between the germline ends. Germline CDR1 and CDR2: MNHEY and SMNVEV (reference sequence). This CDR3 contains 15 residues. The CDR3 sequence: CASSFRLGRENEQFF. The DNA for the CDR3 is TGTGCCAGCAGTTTCCGGCTAGGCCGGGAAAATGAGCAGTTCTTC.

Here the CDR3 reads CASSSGLDNQPQHF. Here the CDR3 DNA reads TGTGCCAGCAGCTCAGGACTGGACAATCAGCCCCAGCATTTT. The chain couples TRBV7-2 to TRBJ1-5; D uncertain. Trimming stripped 4 bases from V and 3 bases from J, with 10 bases between. The germline V gene has CDR1 SGHTA and CDR2 FQGNSA. This CDR3 is built from 14 residues.

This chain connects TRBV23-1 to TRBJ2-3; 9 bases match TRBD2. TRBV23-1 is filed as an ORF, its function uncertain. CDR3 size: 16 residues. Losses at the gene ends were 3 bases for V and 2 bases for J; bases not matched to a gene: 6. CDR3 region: CASSHAGLAYTDTQYF. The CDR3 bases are TGCGCCAGCAGTCACGCGGGACTAGCTTACACAGATACGCAGTATTTT.

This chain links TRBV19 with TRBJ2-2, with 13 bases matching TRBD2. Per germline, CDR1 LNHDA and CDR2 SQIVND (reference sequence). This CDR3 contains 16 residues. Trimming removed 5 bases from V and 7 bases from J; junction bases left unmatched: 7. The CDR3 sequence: CASSHPGLAGIGELFF. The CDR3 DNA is TGTGCCAGTAGTCACCCGGGACTAGCGGGAATCGGGGAGCTGTTTTTT.

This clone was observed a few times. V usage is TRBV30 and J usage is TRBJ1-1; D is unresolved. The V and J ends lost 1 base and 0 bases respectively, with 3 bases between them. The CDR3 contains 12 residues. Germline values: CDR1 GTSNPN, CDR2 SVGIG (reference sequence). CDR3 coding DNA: TGTGCCTGGAGTGGGATGAACACTGAAGCTTTCTTT. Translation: CAWSGMNTEAFF.

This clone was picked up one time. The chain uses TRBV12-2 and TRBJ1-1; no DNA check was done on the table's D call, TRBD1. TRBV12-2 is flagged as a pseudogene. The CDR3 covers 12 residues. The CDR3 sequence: CASRYRNTEAFF. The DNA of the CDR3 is TGTGCAAGTCGTTACAGGAACACTGAAGCTTTCTTT.

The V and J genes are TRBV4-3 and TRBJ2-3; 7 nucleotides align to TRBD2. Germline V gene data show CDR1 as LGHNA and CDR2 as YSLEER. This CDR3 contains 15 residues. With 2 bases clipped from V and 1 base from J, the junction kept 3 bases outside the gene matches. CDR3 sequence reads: CASSQSLAGTDTQYF. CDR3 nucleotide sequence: TGCGCCAGCAGCCAATCTCTAGCGGGCACAGATACGCAGTATTTT.

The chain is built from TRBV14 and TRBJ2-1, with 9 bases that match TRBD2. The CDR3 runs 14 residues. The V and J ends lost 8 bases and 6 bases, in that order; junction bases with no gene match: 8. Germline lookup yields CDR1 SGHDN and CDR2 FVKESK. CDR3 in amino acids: CASCPSGGLNEQFF. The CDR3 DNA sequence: TGTGCCAGCTGTCCGAGCGGGGGGCTCAATGAGCAGTTCTTC.

CDR3 sequence: CASSLAAGWDQPQHF. The DNA of the CDR3 is TGTGCCAGCAGCTTAGCGGCGGGGTGGGATCAGCCCCAGCATTTT. The chain uses TRBV7-9 and TRBJ1-5; D uncertain. Trimming cost V 0 bases and J 5 bases, with 11 bases left between them. The CDR3 spans 15 residues. Germline V gene lookup returns CDR1 SEHNR and CDR2 FQNEAQ (reference sequence).

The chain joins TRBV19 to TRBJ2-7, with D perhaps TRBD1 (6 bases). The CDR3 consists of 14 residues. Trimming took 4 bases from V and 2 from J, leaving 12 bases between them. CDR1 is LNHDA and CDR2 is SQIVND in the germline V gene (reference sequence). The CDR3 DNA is TGTGCCAGTAGTACCGTCAGGGGTCCCTACGAGCAGTACTTC. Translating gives CASSTVRGPYEQYF.